This T cell receptor (beta chain) derives from a study of cytomegalovirus exposure and HLA in healthy donors. Vbeta (60) and Jbeta (13) primers were used in the PCR. Only in-frame clones appear in the TCRdb table, and some are missing; sequencing was by immunoSEQ multiplex PCR. The table has tens of thousands of clones, 85% seen once. Per the germline V gene, CDR1 is KGHSH and CDR2 is LQKENI. The trim removed 6 bases at V and 0 bases at J, leaving 7 bases unmatched. The CDR3 is 15 amino acids. The receptor was derived from a female donor in good health and CMV-seronegative. The sequenced sample consisted of PBMCs. The V gene is TRBV18, the J gene TRBJ2-7; 8 positions match TRBD1. CDR3 DNA sequence: TGTGCCAGCTCCTCAGGGGGCCAGATCTCCTACGAGCAGTACTTC. Translating gives CASSSGGQISYEQYF.